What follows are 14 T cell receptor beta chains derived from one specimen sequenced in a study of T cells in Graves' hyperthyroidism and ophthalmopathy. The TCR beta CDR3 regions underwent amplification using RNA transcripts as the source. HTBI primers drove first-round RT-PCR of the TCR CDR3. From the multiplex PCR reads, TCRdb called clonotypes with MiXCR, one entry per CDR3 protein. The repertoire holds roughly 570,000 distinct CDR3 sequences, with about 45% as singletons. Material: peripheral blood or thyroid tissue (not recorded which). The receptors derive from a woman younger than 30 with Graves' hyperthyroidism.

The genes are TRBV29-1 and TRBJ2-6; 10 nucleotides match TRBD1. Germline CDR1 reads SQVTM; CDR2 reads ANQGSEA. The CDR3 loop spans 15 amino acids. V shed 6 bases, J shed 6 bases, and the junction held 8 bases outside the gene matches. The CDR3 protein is CSVGDRGREANVLTF. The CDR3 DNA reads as TGCAGCGTCGGTGACAGGGGGCGGGAGGCCAACGTCCTGACTTTC.

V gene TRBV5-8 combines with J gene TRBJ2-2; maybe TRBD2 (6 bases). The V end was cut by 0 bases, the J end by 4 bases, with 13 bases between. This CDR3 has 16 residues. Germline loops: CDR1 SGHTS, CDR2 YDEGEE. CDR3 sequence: CASSLDSLAATGELFF. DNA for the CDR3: TGTGCCAGCAGCTTGGATTCACTAGCAGCCACCGGGGAGCTGTTTTTT.

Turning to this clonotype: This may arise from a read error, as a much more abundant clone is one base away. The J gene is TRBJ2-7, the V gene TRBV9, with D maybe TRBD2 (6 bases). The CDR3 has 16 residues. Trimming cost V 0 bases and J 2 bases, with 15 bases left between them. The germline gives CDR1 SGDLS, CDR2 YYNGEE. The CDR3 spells CASSVDPQGGAYEQYF. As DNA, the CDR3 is TGTGCCAGCAGCGTAGACCCCCAGGGCGGGGCCTACGAGCAGTACTTC.

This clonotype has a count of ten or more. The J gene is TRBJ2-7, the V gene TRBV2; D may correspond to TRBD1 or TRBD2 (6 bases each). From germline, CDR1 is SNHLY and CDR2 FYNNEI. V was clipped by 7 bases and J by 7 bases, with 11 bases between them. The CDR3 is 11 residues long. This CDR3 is CASKGGLEQYF. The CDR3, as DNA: TGTGCCAGCAAGGGGGGCCTAGAGCAGTACTTC.

CDR3 protein: CASSLVGRCSITF. In nucleotides, the CDR3 is TGTGCCAGCAGTTTGGTAGGCAGGTGTTCCATCACCTTC. V is TRBV12-3 or TRBV12-4 and J is TRBJ1-2; D call uncertain. The CDR3 is 13 amino acids. V lost 3 bases, J lost 13 bases, and 18 bases lay in between.

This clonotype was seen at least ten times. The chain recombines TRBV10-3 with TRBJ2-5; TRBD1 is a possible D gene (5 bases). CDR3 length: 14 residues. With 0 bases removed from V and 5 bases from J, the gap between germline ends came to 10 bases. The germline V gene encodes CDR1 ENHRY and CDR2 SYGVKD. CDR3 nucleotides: TGTGCCATCAGTGAGTCGCGACAGAAGGAGACCCAGTACTTC. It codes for CAISESRQKETQYF.

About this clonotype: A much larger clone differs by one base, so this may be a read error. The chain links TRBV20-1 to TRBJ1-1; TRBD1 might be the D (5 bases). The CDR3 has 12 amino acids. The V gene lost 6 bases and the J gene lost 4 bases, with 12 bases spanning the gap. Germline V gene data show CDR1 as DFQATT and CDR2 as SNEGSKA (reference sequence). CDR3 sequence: CSAPRRGTEAFF. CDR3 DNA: TGCAGTGCCCCGCGGAGGGGCACTGAAGCTTTCTTT.

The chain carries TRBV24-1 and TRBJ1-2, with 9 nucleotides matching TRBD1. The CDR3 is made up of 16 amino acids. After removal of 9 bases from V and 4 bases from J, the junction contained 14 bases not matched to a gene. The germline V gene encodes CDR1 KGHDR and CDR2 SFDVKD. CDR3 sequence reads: CATPPRTGDEGYGYTF. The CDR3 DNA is TGTGCCACCCCTCCTAGGACAGGGGACGAGGGCTATGGCTACACCTTC.

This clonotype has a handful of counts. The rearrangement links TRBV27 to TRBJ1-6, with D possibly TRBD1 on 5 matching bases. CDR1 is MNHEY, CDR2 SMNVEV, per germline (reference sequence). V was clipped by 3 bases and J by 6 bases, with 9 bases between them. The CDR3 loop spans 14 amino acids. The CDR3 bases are TGTGCCAGCAGTTTCATGGGGCCTAATTCACCCCTCCACTTT. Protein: CASSFMGPNSPLHF.

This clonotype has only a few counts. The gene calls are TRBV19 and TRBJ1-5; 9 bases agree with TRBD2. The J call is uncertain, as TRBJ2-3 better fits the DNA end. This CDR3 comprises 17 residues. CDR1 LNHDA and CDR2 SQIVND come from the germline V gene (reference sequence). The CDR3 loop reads CASSIGREGPASDTQYF. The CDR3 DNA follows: TGTGCCAGTAGTATAGGGCGGGAGGGCCCGGCATCAGATACGCAGTATTTT.

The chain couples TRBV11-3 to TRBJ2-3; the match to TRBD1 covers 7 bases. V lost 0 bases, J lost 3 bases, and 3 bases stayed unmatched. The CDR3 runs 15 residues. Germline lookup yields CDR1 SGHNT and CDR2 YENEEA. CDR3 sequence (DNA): TGTGCCAGCAGCTTAGAGGGACAGACTACAGATACGCAGTATTTT. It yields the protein CASSLEGQTTDTQYF.

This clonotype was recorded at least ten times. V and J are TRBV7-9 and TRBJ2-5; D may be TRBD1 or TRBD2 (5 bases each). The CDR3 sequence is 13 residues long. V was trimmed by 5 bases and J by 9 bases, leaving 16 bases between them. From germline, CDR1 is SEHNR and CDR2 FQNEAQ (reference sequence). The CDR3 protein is CASSEGGASPQYF. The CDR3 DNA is TGTGCCAGCAGCGAGGGTGGGGCGTCTCCCCAGTACTTC.

CDR3 nucleotide sequence: TGTGCCAGCAGTCCTCATCTAGCGGGAGAATCCCAGCATTTT. It specifies CASSPHLAGESQHF. J is TRBJ1-5 and V is TRBV6-1, with unresolved D. The CDR3 is made up of 14 amino acids. V lost 5 bases and J lost 11, with 19 bases in between. Germline V gives CDR1 MNHNS, CDR2 SASEGT.

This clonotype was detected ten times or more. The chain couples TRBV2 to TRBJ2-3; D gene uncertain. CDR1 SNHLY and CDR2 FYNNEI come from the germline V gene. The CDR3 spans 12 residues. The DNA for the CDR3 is TGTGCACGTGCCGTAGGCACAGATACGCAGTATTTT. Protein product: CARAVGTDTQYF.